The sequence of this T cell receptor beta chain was determined in a study of OX40 agonist ivuxolimab in advanced cancers. Across the whole study: The drug used for patients, ivuxolimab, was an agonistic anti-OX40 (CD134) antibody. Two patients with cutaneous melanoma and one with hepatocellular carcinoma, three in total, showed partial responses. Points from the study as a whole: Certain nonresponders additionally had low normalized T-cell clonal expansion. Doses of 0.1 to 3.0 mg/kg were accompanied by clonal expansion of CD4+ and CD8+ blood T cells by week 6.

A note on this clone: Its target is not known.

Produced via immunoSEQ multiplex PCR; TCRdb's table is partial and in-frame only. The sample holds about 72,000 clones, about 90% seen once. The length of the CDR3 is 13 residues. Trimming cost V 4 bases and J 9 bases, with 16 bases left between them. Germline V gives CDR1 SGHNT, CDR2 YYREEE (reference sequence). The source is an adult with an advanced solid tumor such as melanoma, head and neck, liver or kidney cancer. The sample in question was CD4+ or CD8+ T cells sorted from blood, obtained in a trial of the OX40 agonist ivuxolimab. This chain connects TRBV5-4 to TRBJ1-2, with D unclear. The CDR3 sequence: CASSAIQTPSYTF. The CDR3 DNA reads TGTGCCAGCAGCGCTATACAGACTCCCAGCTACACCTTC.